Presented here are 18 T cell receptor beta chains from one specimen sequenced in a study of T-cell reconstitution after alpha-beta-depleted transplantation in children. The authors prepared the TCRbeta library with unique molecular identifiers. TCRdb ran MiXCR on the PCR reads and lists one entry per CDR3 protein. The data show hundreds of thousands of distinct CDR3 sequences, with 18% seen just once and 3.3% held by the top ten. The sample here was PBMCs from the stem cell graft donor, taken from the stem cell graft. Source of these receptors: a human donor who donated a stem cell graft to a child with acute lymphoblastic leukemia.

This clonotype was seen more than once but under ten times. The CDR3 nucleotides are TGCGCCAGCATTTCTAGTGGGGCCTACAATGAGCAGTTCTTC. The encoded protein is CASISSGAYNEQFF. The chain carries TRBV10-2 and TRBJ2-1; D unclear. This CDR3 spans 14 amino acids. The V end was cut by 7 bases, the J end by 2 bases, with 12 bases between. Germline loops: CDR1 WSHSY, CDR2 SAAADI.

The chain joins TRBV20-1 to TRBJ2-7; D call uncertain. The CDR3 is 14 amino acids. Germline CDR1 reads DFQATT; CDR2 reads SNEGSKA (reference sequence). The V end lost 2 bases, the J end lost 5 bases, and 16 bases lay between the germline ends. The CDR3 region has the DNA TGCAGTGCTAGATTGTTGGCCCTCCTTGACGAGCAGTACTTC. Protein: CSARLLALLDEQYF.

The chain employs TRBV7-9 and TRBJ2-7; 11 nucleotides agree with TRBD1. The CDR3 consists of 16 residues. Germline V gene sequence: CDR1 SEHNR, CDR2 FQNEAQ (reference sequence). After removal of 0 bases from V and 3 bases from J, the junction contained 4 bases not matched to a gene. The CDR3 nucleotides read TGTGCCAGCAGCTTAGCGCGGGACAGGGGGAACTACGAGCAGTACTTC. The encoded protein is CASSLARDRGNYEQYF.

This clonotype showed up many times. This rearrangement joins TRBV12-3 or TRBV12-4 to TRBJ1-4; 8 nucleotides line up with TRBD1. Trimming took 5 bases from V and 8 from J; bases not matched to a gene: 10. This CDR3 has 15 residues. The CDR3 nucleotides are TGTGCCAGCAGTGCCCAACAGGGGGTGACGGAAAAACTGTTTTTT. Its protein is CASSAQQGVTEKLFF.

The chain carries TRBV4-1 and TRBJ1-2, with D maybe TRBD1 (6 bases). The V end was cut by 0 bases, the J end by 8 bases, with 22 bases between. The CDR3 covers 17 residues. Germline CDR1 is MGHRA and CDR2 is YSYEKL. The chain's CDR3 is CASSQERRGQTNNGYTF. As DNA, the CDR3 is TGCGCCAGCAGCCAAGAAAGGAGGGGACAAACGAACAACGGCTACACCTTC.

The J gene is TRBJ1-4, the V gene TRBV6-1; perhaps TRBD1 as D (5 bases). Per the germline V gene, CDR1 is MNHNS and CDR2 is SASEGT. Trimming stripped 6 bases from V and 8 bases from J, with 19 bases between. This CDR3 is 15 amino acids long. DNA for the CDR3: TGTGCCAGCAGCCCCTCCCAGGTGGGGGGGGAAAAACTGTTTTTT. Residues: CASSPSQVGGEKLFF.

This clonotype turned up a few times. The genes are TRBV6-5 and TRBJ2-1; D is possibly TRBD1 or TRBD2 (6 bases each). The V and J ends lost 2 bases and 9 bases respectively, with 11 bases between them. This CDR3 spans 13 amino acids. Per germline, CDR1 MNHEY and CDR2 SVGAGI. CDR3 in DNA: TGTGCCAGCAGTTACCGGGGGCACCGTGAGCAGTTCTTC. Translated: CASSYRGHREQFF.

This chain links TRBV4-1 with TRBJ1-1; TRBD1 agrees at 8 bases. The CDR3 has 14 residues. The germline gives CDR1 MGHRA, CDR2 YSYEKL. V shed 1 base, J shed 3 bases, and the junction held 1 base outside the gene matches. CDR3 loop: CASSQAQGDTEAFF. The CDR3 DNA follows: TGCGCCAGCAGCCAAGCACAGGGGGACACTGAAGCTTTCTTT.

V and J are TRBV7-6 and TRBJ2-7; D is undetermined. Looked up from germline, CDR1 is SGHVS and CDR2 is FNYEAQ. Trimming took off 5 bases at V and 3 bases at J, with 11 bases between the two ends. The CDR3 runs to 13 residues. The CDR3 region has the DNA TGTGCCAGCAGCAGCTACAAAGGCTACGAGCAGTACTTC. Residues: CASSSYKGYEQYF.

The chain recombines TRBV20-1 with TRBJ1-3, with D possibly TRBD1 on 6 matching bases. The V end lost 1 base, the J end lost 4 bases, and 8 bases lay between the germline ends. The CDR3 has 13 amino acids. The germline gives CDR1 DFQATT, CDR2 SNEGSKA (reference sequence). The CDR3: CSARGGQGNTIYF. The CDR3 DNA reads TGCAGTGCTAGAGGGGGGCAGGGAAACACCATATATTTT.

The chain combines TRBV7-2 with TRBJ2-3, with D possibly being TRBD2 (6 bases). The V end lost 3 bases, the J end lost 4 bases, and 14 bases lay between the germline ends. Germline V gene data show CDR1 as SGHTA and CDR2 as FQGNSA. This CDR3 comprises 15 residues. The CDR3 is CASSFVGGGADTQYF. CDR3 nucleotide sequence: TGTGCCAGCAGCTTTGTGGGAGGAGGGGCAGATACGCAGTATTTT.

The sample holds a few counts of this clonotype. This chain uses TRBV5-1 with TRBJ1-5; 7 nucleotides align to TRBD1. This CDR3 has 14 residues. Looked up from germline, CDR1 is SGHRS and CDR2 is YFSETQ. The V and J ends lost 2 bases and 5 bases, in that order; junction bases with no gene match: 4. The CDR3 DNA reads TGCGCCAGCAGCTTCACAGGGGTTGATCAGCCCCAGCATTTT. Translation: CASSFTGVDQPQHF.

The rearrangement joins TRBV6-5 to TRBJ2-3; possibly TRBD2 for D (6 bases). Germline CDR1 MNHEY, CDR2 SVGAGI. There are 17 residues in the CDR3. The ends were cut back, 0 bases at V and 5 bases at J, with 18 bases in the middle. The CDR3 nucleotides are TGTGCCAGCAGTTACTCGATTATGGAGGGAGGAGGAGATACGCAGTATTTT. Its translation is CASSYSIMEGGGDTQYF.

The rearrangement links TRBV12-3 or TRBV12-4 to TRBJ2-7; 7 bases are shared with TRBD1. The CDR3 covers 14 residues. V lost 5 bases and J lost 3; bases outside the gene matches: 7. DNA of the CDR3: TGTGCCAGCAGTCAGACAGGGATTAACTACGAGCAGTACTTC. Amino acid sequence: CASSQTGINYEQYF.

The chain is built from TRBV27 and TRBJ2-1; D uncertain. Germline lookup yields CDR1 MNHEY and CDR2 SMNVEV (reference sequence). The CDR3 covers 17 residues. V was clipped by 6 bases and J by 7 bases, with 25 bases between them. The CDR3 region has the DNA TGTGCCAGCAGCCGAGGACCCCTCAACGCCTTTCAAAATGAGCAGTTCTTC. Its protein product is CASSRGPLNAFQNEQFF.

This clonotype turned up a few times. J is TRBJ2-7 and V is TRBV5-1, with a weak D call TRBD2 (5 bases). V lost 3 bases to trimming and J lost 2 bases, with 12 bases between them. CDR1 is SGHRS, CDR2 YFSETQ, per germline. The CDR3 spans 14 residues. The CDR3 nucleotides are TGCGCCAGCAGCTCGAGCGGAGGTACCTACGAGCAGTACTTC. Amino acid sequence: CASSSSGGTYEQYF. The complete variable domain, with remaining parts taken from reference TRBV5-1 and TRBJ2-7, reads KAGVTQTPRYLIKTRGQQVTLSCSPISGHRSVSWYQQTPGQGLQFLFEYFSETQRNKGNFPGRFSGRQFSNSRSEMNVSTLELGDSALYLCASSSSGGTYEQYFGPGTRLTVT.

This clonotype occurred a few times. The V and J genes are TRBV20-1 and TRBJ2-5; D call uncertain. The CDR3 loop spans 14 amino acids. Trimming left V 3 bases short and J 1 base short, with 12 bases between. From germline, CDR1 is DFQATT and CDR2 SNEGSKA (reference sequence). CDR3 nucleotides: TGCAGTGCTAGTAGTCCCCTAGTCCAAGAGACCCAGTACTTC. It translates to CSASSPLVQETQYF.

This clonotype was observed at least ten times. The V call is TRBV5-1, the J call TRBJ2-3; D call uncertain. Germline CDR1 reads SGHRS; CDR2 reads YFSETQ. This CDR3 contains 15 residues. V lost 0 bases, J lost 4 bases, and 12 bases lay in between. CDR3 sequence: CASSLVAVGADTQYF. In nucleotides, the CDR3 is TGCGCCAGCAGCTTGGTGGCGGTAGGAGCAGATACGCAGTATTTT.